These T cell receptor beta chains were read from a single sample in a study of cytomegalovirus exposure and HLA in healthy donors. Clones were read by immunoSEQ multiplex PCR, and TCRdb kept only the in-frame ones, dropping some. The data contain roughly 150,000 clones, roughly 79% of them singletons. Sequenced material: PBMCs. Receptor source: a woman in her 40s in good health and CMV-seronegative. The CDR3 runs from the conserved cysteine through the conserved F or W. A D gene is named only where the DNA matches it firmly. Size is omitted from some rows. Given values are once, few, many or a class for expanded clones.

v_call,clone_size,j_call,d_call,cdr3_nt,cdr3_aa
TRBV29-1,-,TRBJ1-1,TRBD1,TGCAGCGTTAGCCGGGACAGGGGAGCTTTCTTT,CSVSRDRGAFF
TRBV28,-,TRBJ1-2,-,TGTGCCAGCAGTACTGGGGGCGCTAACTATGGCTACACCTTC,CASSTGGANYGYTF
TRBV18,once,TRBJ2-3,TRBD2,TGTGCCAGCTCACCCTGGACTAGCGGGGCTAGCACAGATACGCAGTATTTT,CASSPWTSGASTDTQYF
TRBV9,-,TRBJ2-4,TRBD2,TGTGCCAGCAGCGTAGAGGCGGGAGGTATGAACATTCAGTACTTC,CASSVEAGGMNIQYF
TRBV2,few,TRBJ1-1,-,TGTGCCAGCAGTGGCTTAGAGAACACTGAAGCTTTCTTT,CASSGLENTEAFF
TRBV9,-,TRBJ1-1,-,TGTGCCAGCAGCGTATCAGTGGAGATCAGTGGCACTGAAGCTTTCTTT,CASSVSVEISGTEAFF
TRBV28,-,TRBJ1-5,-,TGTGCCAGCAGCACCATAGGGGAAGGGGGCAATCAGCCCCAGCATTTT,CASSTIGEGGNQPQHF
TRBV28,-,TRBJ2-4,-,TGTGCCAGCAGCTTTTCACCGGGGAACATTCAGTACTTC,CASSFSPGNIQYF
TRBV7-6,-,TRBJ2-7,TRBD2,TGTGCCAGCAGCCCGGGGACTAGCGGGGCCAACCCCTACGAGCAGTACTTC,CASSPGTSGANPYEQYF
TRBV19,-,TRBJ2-5,-,TGTGCCAGTAGTCGGACAATTACGGTACAAGAGACCCAGTACTTC,CASSRTITVQETQYF
TRBV4-1,-,TRBJ2-5,-,TGCGCCAGCAGTCAAGACGCGATCATCCGGGAGACCCAGTACTTC,CASSQDAIIRETQYF
TRBV30,-,TRBJ1-6,TRBD1,TGTGCCTGGACAAACCAGGGGGCGCGGAATTCACCCCTCCACTTT,CAWTNQGARNSPLHF
TRBV30,-,TRBJ1-5,TRBD1,TGTGCCTGGAGTGGACAGGGGGGTCAGCCCCAGCATTTT,CAWSGQGGQPQHF
TRBV29-1,-,TRBJ2-2,-,TGCAGCGTTGGGGGAGGCACCGGGGAGCTGTTTTTT,CSVGGGTGELFF
TRBV29-1,-,TRBJ1-5,-,TGCAGCGTTGAACTAGGGAGGTGTGCACAGCCCCAGCATTTT,CSVELGRCAQPQHF
TRBV7-9,-,TRBJ1-5,-,TGTGCCAGCAGCTTAGCGACAGCTCATAGCAATCAGCCCCAGCATTTT,CASSLATAHSNQPQHF
TRBV6-4,-,TRBJ2-1,TRBD2,TGTGCCAGCAGTGACGGGACTAGCGGCAATGAGCAGTTCTTC,CASSDGTSGNEQFF
TRBV27,-,TRBJ2-1,TRBD1,TGTGCCAGCCGCCCGGGACAGGGGCATGAGCAGTTCTTC,CASRPGQGHEQFF
TRBV9,-,TRBJ1-2,-,TGTGCCAGCAGCGTCGACGGGAACTATGGCTACACCTTC,CASSVDGNYGYTF
TRBV7-9,-,TRBJ1-2,-,TGTGCCAGCCACCCAACAGGGACGGATGGCTACACCTTC,CASHPTGTDGYTF
TRBV11-1,-,TRBJ2-1,-,TGTGCCAGCAGCTCAGGAGGTAGAGAACAAGGGAGCTACAATGAGCAGTTCTTC,CASSSGGREQGSYNEQFF
TRBV5-1,few,TRBJ2-1,TRBD1,TGCGCCAGCAGCTTGGCCTCAGGGGGTGAGCAGTTCTTC,CASSLASGGEQFF
TRBV29-1,-,TRBJ1-1,TRBD1,TGCAGCGTCCTCGGACAGGGGGGGAACACTGAAGCTTTCTTT,CSVLGQGGNTEAFF
TRBV5-6,-,TRBJ2-5,TRBD2,TGTGCCAGCAGCATAAGACTAGCGGCGCAAGAGACCCAGTACTTC,CASSIRLAAQETQYF
TRBV2,-,TRBJ2-7,-,TGTGCCAGCAGTGAAATCTCGGGGCAGTACTTC,CASSEISGQYF
TRBV28,-,TRBJ1-5,-,TGTGCCACCGGGGGTAGCAATCAGCCCCAGCATTTT,CATGGSNQPQHF
TRBV5-1,-,TRBJ2-1,TRBD2,TGCGCCAGCAGCCCGCAGGTTCCGGGACTAGTAAATGAGCAGTTCTTC,CASSPQVPGLVNEQFF
TRBV6-1,-,TRBJ1-4,-,TGTGCCAGCAGTGAAGAAAGGCGGGGAAAACTGTTTTTT,CASSEERRGKLFF
TRBV11-1,once,TRBJ2-5,TRBD2,TGTGCCAGCAGCCAGGGACTAGCGGGAGGGCCTCGGCAAGAGACCCAGTACTTC,CASSQGLAGGPRQETQYF
TRBV30,-,TRBJ2-2,-,TGTGCCTGGAGTAAGGCAGGGGCGAACACCGGGGAGCTGTTTTTT,CAWSKAGANTGELFF
TRBV5-1,once,TRBJ2-7,TRBD1,TGCGCCAGCAGCTTGGAGGGGGCCTCCTACGAGCAGTACTTC,CASSLEGASYEQYF
TRBV5-4,-,TRBJ1-1,-,TGTGCCAGCACCCCGGAGAAATCGAGGAACACTGAAGCTTTCTTT,CASTPEKSRNTEAFF
TRBV6-1,-,TRBJ2-1,TRBD1,TGTGCCAGCAGTGAAGTCTATCGGCAGGGGGTACATGAGCAGTTCTTC,CASSEVYRQGVHEQFF
TRBV28,-,TRBJ1-4,TRBD1,TGTGCCAGCAGTTTAGGGGGACAGGGGGGTGAAAAACTGTTTTTT,CASSLGGQGGEKLFF
TRBV29-1,few,TRBJ2-2,-,TGCAGCGTTGCCAGGGAATTGGCCGGGGAGCTGTTTTTT,CSVARELAGELFF
TRBV30,-,TRBJ2-3,-,TGTGCCTGGAAGGAGCTCGGAGGGGCGCAGTATTTT,CAWKELGGAQYF
TRBV7-9,-,TRBJ2-3,TRBD2,TGTGCCTTGGGGGTTAGCGGGAGTCTCAGCACAGATACGCAGTATTTT,CALGVSGSLSTDTQYF
TRBV19,-,TRBJ1-2,TRBD1,TGTGCCAGTAGTATCCTCAGGGGGAACTATGGCTACACCTTC,CASSILRGNYGYTF
TRBV19,-,TRBJ1-4,TRBD1,TGTGCCAGTAGTAGGGGGACAGGGAGTGAAAAACTGTTTTTT,CASSRGTGSEKLFF
TRBV19,-,TRBJ2-2,TRBD2,TGTGCCACCTCCCCTAGCGGGAGAAACACCGGGGAGCTGTTTTTT,CATSPSGRNTGELFF
TRBV18,-,TRBJ2-2,-,TGTGCCAGCTCACCCGGGGAGTACACCGGGGAGCTGTTTTTT,CASSPGEYTGELFF
TRBV7-3,-,TRBJ2-5,-,TGTGCCAGCAGCCCAGACCGGGATAGGTACTTC,CASSPDRDRYF
TRBV18,few,TRBJ2-7,-,TGTGCCAGCTCACCAGTTAGCTACGAGCAGTACTTC,CASSPVSYEQYF